This entry describes one T cell receptor beta chain. Generated by immunoSEQ multiplex PCR, the TCRdb table keeps only in-frame clones and is missing some. Of tens of thousands of clones in the sample, around nine tenths are singletons; the top ten hold about 5%. The germline gives CDR1 LNHDA, CDR2 SQIVND (reference sequence). This CDR3 is 14 amino acids long. Trimming removed 7 bases at V and 2 bases at J, with 14 bases between. These data originate in a study of T cell changes during pregnancy in multiple sclerosis. The chain couples TRBV19 to TRBJ1-2; no definite D call. This clonotype originated in a female donor in good health, enrolled as a control in a pregnancy study. This sample comprised peripheral blood, obtained in the first trimester of pregnancy. CDR3 nucleotide sequence: TGTGCCAGTATCCCACGGACGGGGAACTATGGCTACACCTTC. The encoded protein is CASIPRTGNYGYTF.